The next 22 T cell receptor beta chains were all read from a single sample in a study of blood T cells in healthy people across ages. Together with a sample-barcoded 5' primer, a J-beta primer mix was included in a second PCR lasting about 6 to 12 cycles. Via MiXCR, TCRdb re-called the 5' RACE reads, giving one row per CDR3 protein. This sample has approximately 780,000 distinct CDR3 sequences, with roughly 25% found just once. The sample was also reused in another study, on T cells of mothers and their children.

The sequenced sample was blood. These TCRs come from a boy aged 10-17 years in good health.

This clonotype turned up a few times. The rearrangement uses TRBV3-1 and TRBJ1-2, with 7 positions matching TRBD1. Looked up from germline, CDR1 is LGHDT and CDR2 is YNNKEL (reference sequence). The CDR3 is 15 amino acids. V lost 7 bases and J lost 2; bases outside the gene matches: 10. For the CDR3, the DNA is TGTGCCAGCACCAACAGGGACAGACTAAACTATGGCTACACCTTC. Protein product: CASTNRDRLNYGYTF. Filled out from reference TRBV3-1 and TRBJ1-2, the complete variable domain reads DTAVSQTPKYLVTQMGNDKSIKCEQNLGHDTMYWYKQDSKKFLKIMFSYNNKELIINETVPNRFSPKSPDKAHLNLHINSLELGDSAVYFCASTNRDRLNYGYTFGSGTRLTVV.

DNA of the CDR3: TGTGCCAGCAGGGGAGCCGGGACGAACTTGGGCTCCTACAATGAGCAGTTCTTC. Residues: CASRGAGTNLGSYNEQFF. The chain employs TRBV21-1 and TRBJ2-1; the table calls TRBD1, which could not be checked here. TRBV21-1 represents a pseudogene. The CDR3 runs 18 residues.

This clonotype was found many times. J is TRBJ2-5 and V is TRBV29-1; D may be TRBD1 or TRBD2 (5 bases each). The DNA end favors TRBJ2-7, so the J call may be wrong. Per the germline V gene, CDR1 is SQVTM and CDR2 is ANQGSEA. The CDR3 has 13 amino acids. CDR3 nucleotide sequence: TGCAGCGTGTCCGGGACGGTAACCTACGAGCAGTACTTC. Its protein product is CSVSGTVTYEQYF.

V usage is TRBV11-2 and J usage is TRBJ2-6, with a tentative D call TRBD1 (6 bases). The CDR3 runs to 15 residues. V was pared by 5 bases and J by 0 bases, with 8 bases between. Germline CDR1 and CDR2: SGHAT and FQNNGV. CDR3 in amino acids: CASSQGTSGANVLTF. CDR3 bases: TGTGCCAGCAGCCAGGGGACCTCTGGGGCCAACGTCCTGACTTTC.

This clonotype was counted a few times. V is TRBV6-1 and J is TRBJ1-2; tentative D call: TRBD1 (5 bases). The CDR3 consists of 14 residues. Germline V gene data show CDR1 as MNHNS and CDR2 as SASEGT. V dropped 5 bases and J dropped 4 bases, with 14 bases sitting between them. CDR3 DNA: TGTGCCAGCAGTAGGGGCGCCGGGGGCTATGGCTACACCTTC. This codes for CASSRGAGGYGYTF.

This clonotype was recorded a few times. CDR3 nucleotide sequence: TGCGCCAGCAGCCCCCAGGTAGACAGGGGTGGGTCACCCCTCCACTTT. Encoded protein: CASSPQVDRGGSPLHF. The chain couples TRBV5-1 to TRBJ1-6; 8 bases line up with TRBD1. V trimming: 4 bases; J trimming: 10 bases; junction bases outside the gene matches: 13. Per the germline V gene, CDR1 is SGHRS and CDR2 is YFSETQ. There are 16 residues in the CDR3.

The sample holds a few counts of this clonotype. Likely a read error: the CDR3 ends without its conserved phenylalanine or tryptophan. The chain combines TRBV20-1 with TRBJ2-2, with D tentatively TRBD2 (5 bases). Trimming took 1 base from V and 0 from J, leaving 9 bases between them. The CDR3 totals 15 residues. In germline, CDR1 is DFQATT, CDR2 SNEGSKA (reference sequence). CDR3 protein: CSARVSGSNTGELFL. The CDR3 region has the DNA TGCAGTGCTAGAGTGTCGGGGTCGAACACCGGGGAGCTGTTTCTT.

CDR3 residues: CASSRRTEQYF. CDR3 bases: TGTGCCAGCAGCCGCAGGACAGAGCAGTACTTC. This rearrangement joins TRBV7-8 to TRBJ2-5; the D gene is possibly TRBD1 (6 bases). Trimming cost V 5 bases and J 11 bases, with 12 bases left between them. Per the germline V gene, CDR1 is SGHVS and CDR2 is FQNEAQ. The length of the CDR3 is 11 residues.

V usage is TRBV7-9 and J usage is TRBJ2-5; perhaps TRBD1 as D (6 bases). Trimming removed 3 bases from V and 5 bases from J, with 16 bases in between. Germline V gene lookup returns CDR1 SEHNR and CDR2 FQNEAQ (reference sequence). CDR3 length equals 15 residues. This CDR3 reads CASSFLLGAQETQYF. The CDR3 nucleotides are TGTGCCAGCAGCTTTCTTTTGGGGGCTCAGGAGACCCAGTACTTC.

The sample holds a few counts of this clonotype. The chain carries TRBV27 and TRBJ1-2; D remains ambiguous. The ends were cut back, 4 bases at V and 5 bases at J, with 14 bases in the middle. This CDR3 has 14 residues. Germline CDR1 MNHEY, CDR2 SMNVEV (reference sequence). This CDR3 reads CASSSPGHSYGYTF. The CDR3 DNA follows: TGTGCCAGCAGTTCCCCAGGCCACTCTTATGGCTACACCTTC.

The rearrangement joins TRBV4-2 to TRBJ2-3; D is uncertain. CDR3 length equals 16 residues. Trimming took 1 base from V and 2 from J, leaving 13 bases between them. From germline, CDR1 is LGHNA and CDR2 YNFKEQ. CDR3 coding DNA: TGTGCCAGCAGCCAAGGTTGGGCTAAACCCACAGATACGCAGTATTTT. It yields the protein CASSQGWAKPTDTQYF.

This clonotype was found once. The chain has TRBV6-1 and TRBJ2-5; TRBD2 agrees at 8 bases. This CDR3 is 17 amino acids long. V was clipped by 8 bases and J by 1 base; unmatched bases: 15. The germline V gene encodes CDR1 MNHNS and CDR2 SASEGT. The CDR3 loop reads CASRRDFLAGPQETQYF. For the CDR3, the DNA is TGTGCCAGCCGCCGGGACTTCCTAGCGGGCCCCCAAGAGACCCAGTACTTC.

J is TRBJ2-2 and V is TRBV4-1, with 8 bases matching TRBD2. There are 17 residues in the CDR3. In germline, CDR1 is MGHRA, CDR2 YSYEKL. The ends lost 6 bases at V and 4 bases at J; junction bases unmatched: 13. The CDR3 sequence: CASRPTTSGRSTGELFF. CDR3 in DNA: TGCGCCAGCAGACCAACTACGAGCGGGAGATCCACCGGGGAGCTGTTTTTT.

V and J are TRBV11-2 and TRBJ1-4; TRBD1 matches 8 bases. CDR1 is SGHAT, CDR2 FQNNGV, per germline. The CDR3 is 14 amino acids. Losses at the gene ends were 5 bases for V and 7 bases for J; bases not matched to a gene: 6. The DNA of the CDR3 is TGTGCCAGCAGCCATACAGGGGGACGTGAAAAACTGTTTTTT. Residues: CASSHTGGREKLFF.

The V gene is TRBV10-3, the J gene TRBJ2-1; a weak D match, TRBD1 (6 bases). CDR1 and CDR2 from the germline V gene are ENHRY and SYGVKD. The CDR3 is made up of 14 amino acids. V was pared by 7 bases and J by 7 bases, with 17 bases between. The CDR3 region has the DNA TGTGCCATCAAGGGGGAACCCCCACTGAATGAGCAGTTCTTC. It is translated as CAIKGEPPLNEQFF.

The V gene is TRBV5-1, the J gene TRBJ2-6, with D hard to call. V was cut by 5 bases and J by 2 bases, with 11 bases left in between. The CDR3 sequence is 15 residues long. In germline, CDR1 is SGHRS, CDR2 YFSETQ. CDR3 coding DNA: TGCGCCAGCAGGGAAGGGCCCCCTGGGGCCAACGTCCTGACTTTC. Protein: CASREGPPGANVLTF.

This clonotype was seen only once. This chain joins TRBV20-1 and TRBJ2-7; tentatively, D is TRBD2 (5 bases). V was pared by 0 bases and J by 4 bases, with 13 bases between. Germline-derived CDR1 and CDR2 are DFQATT and SNEGSKA (reference sequence). The length of the CDR3 is 14 residues. The CDR3: CSARDRGGGYEQYF. The CDR3 bases are TGCAGTGCTAGAGATCGCGGCGGAGGATACGAGCAGTACTTC.

The V call is TRBV15, the J call TRBJ1-6; D not resolved. CDR1 and CDR2 from the germline V gene are LNHNV and YYDKDF (reference sequence). Trimming took 0 bases from V and 4 from J, leaving 7 bases between them. The CDR3 covers 15 residues. The CDR3 DNA reads TGTGCCACCAGCAGAGATCGACTGTATAATTCACCCCTCCACTTT. Residues: CATSRDRLYNSPLHF.

This clonotype was picked up a small number of times. The genes are TRBV24-1 and TRBJ2-5; possible D gene TRBD1, 5 bases. CDR1 and CDR2 (germline): KGHDR, SFDVKD. The CDR3 has 15 residues. Trimming removed 4 bases at V and 5 bases at J, with 16 bases between. The CDR3 spells CATSDQGEEKETQYF. The CDR3 DNA reads as TGTGCCACCAGTGACCAGGGTGAGGAAAAGGAGACCCAGTACTTC.

The chain uses TRBV7-9 and TRBJ2-5; D uncertain. V lost 9 bases and J 11 bases, leaving 25 bases between the germline ends. This CDR3 spans 14 amino acids. Germline CDR1 is SEHNR and CDR2 is FQNEAQ (reference sequence). The CDR3 protein is CASSHQPSRKEQYF. The CDR3 DNA sequence: TGTGCCAGTTCACACCAGCCTTCGCGTAAAGAGCAGTACTTC. Full variable domain (remainder filled in from reference TRBV7-9 and TRBJ2-5): DTGVSQNPRHKITKRGQNVTFRCDPISEHNRLYWYRQTLGQGPEFLTYFQNEAQLEKSRLLSDRFSAERPKGSFSTLEIQRTEQGDSAMYLCASSHQPSRKEQYFGPGTRLLVL.

This clonotype was found a few times. The chain joins TRBV28 to TRBJ2-7; D is unresolved. Germline loops: CDR1 MDHEN, CDR2 SYDVKM. The V gene lost 2 bases and the J gene lost 2 bases, with 10 bases spanning the gap. CDR3 size: 14 residues. The CDR3 DNA reads as TGTGCCAGCAGTTTAAACATATTAGCCTACGAGCAGTACTTC. Its protein is CASSLNILAYEQYF.

This clonotype was seen a handful of times. The chain combines TRBV4-1 with TRBJ2-5; TRBD2 aligns across 10 bases. From germline, CDR1 is MGHRA and CDR2 YSYEKL. Trimming at V came to 3 bases and at J to 0 bases, leaving 4 bases not matched to a gene. This CDR3 has 16 amino acids. The CDR3 DNA reads as TGCGCCAGCAGCCAGCAGCGGGGGGGCCACCAAGAGACCCAGTACTTC. Amino acids: CASSQQRGGHQETQYF.